These 20 T cell receptor beta chains share one sample of origin, sequenced in a study of vaccination and CD4 T cells after COVID-19. Once obtained from cultured CD4+ T cells, the DNA was sequenced using the Oncomine TCR Beta short-read assay. Via MiXCR, TCRdb re-called the PCR reads, giving one row per CDR3 protein. This table has 20,000 or so distinct CDR3 sequences, about half appearing once. The treatment is: approximately 9-day PBMC culture with coronavirus spike peptide pools or control peptides (ViraFEST assay). These receptors' targets are unknown. This material consisted of CD4+ T cells from blood, cultured in vitro, taken before SARS-CoV-2 vaccination. All receptors come from a human donor who had recovered from COVID-19.

This clonotype was counted once. The rearrangement links TRBV30 to TRBJ1-5; perhaps TRBD1 as D (5 bases). The CDR3 spans 13 residues. Germline V gene data show CDR1 as GTSNPN and CDR2 as SVGIG (reference sequence). Trimming cost V 3 bases and J 6 bases, with 12 bases left between them. CDR3 in DNA: TGTGCCTGGAGCTCGAGGGGACGTCAGCCCCAGCATTTT. It is translated as CAWSSRGRQPQHF.

This clonotype came up a few times. CDR3 nucleotide sequence: TGCAGTGCTAGTTTCGTGGGAGGGCGTTACGAGCAGTACTTC. This gives the protein CSASFVGGRYEQYF. The chain recombines TRBV20-1 with TRBJ2-7; 7 positions agree with TRBD2. With V trimmed by 3 bases and J by 4 bases, 9 bases remained unmatched. Germline lookup yields CDR1 DFQATT and CDR2 SNEGSKA (reference sequence). This CDR3 has 14 amino acids.

The chain uses TRBV20-1 and TRBJ1-6; 7 positions agree with TRBD1. The V gene's germline CDR1 is DFQATT and CDR2 SNEGSKA (reference sequence). This CDR3 has 16 residues. The ends lost 4 bases at V and 0 bases at J; junction bases unmatched: 6. CDR3 in DNA: TGCAGTGCTACCCCGACAGGGAACTCCTATAATTCACCCCTCCACTTT. As protein: CSATPTGNSYNSPLHF.

This clonotype has just a few counts. The chain joins TRBV20-1 to TRBJ2-7; no definite D call. The CDR3 contains 12 residues. In germline, CDR1 is DFQATT, CDR2 SNEGSKA (reference sequence). V was clipped by 1 base and J by 5 bases, with 9 bases between them. CDR3 sequence: CSARVLSNEQYF. In nucleotides, the CDR3 is TGCAGTGCTAGAGTGCTGTCCAACGAGCAGTACTTC.

This clonotype was seen a few times. The chain couples TRBV20-1 to TRBJ2-5, with D hard to call. This CDR3 contains 11 residues. V was shortened by 4 bases and J by 3 bases, with 6 bases between the two germline ends. The V gene's germline CDR1 is DFQATT and CDR2 SNEGSKA (reference sequence). The CDR3 DNA is TGCAGTGCTATACCCAAAGAGACCCAGTACTTC. Its protein is CSAIPKETQYF.

The chain combines TRBV6-5 with TRBJ2-7; 15 bases line up with TRBD2. The length of the CDR3 is 18 residues. Germline loops: CDR1 MNHEY, CDR2 SVGAGI. V lost 0 bases to trimming and J lost 0 bases; unmatched junction nucleotides: 3. The CDR3 DNA sequence: TGTGCCAGCAGTTACTCGACGGGACTAGCGGGAGGCTCCTACGAGCAGTACTTC. Its protein product is CASSYSTGLAGGSYEQYF.

The chain joins TRBV20-1 to TRBJ2-1, with 7 bases that match TRBD2. V lost 2 bases to trimming and J lost 2 bases; unmatched junction nucleotides: 6. This CDR3 has 15 amino acids. Per germline, CDR1 DFQATT and CDR2 SNEGSKA (reference sequence). Here the CDR3 reads CSARYGGGPYNEQFF. CDR3 DNA sequence: TGCAGTGCTAGATACGGGGGAGGGCCCTACAATGAGCAGTTCTTC.

This clonotype was seen a handful of times. The chain is built from TRBV7-2 and TRBJ2-7; D gene unclear. The CDR3 is made up of 11 amino acids. From germline, CDR1 is SGHTA and CDR2 FQGNSA. V was cut by 5 bases and J by 3 bases, with 5 bases left in between. The CDR3 spells CASSIFYEQYF. CDR3 DNA sequence: TGTGCCAGCAGCATTTTCTACGAGCAGTACTTC.

This chain uses TRBV28 with TRBJ1-3; tentative D call: TRBD1 (5 bases). CDR1 and CDR2 (germline): MDHEN, SYDVKM. The CDR3 consists of 12 residues. V was clipped by 9 bases and J by 4 bases, with 10 bases between them. The CDR3, as DNA: TGTGCCAGTTCCACAGGAGGAAACACCATATATTTT. Amino acids: CASSTGGNTIYF. The whole variable domain, remainder taken from reference TRBV28 and TRBJ1-3, is DVKVTQSSRYLVKRTGEKVFLECVQDMDHENMFWYRQDPGLGLRLIYFSYDVKMKEKGDIPEGYSVSREKKERFSLILESASTNQTSMYLCASSTGGNTIYFGEGSWLTVV.

The chain carries TRBV20-1 and TRBJ2-2, with D possibly matching TRBD2 (6 bases). CDR1 and CDR2 (germline): DFQATT, SNEGSKA (reference sequence). Trimming took off 3 bases at V and 4 bases at J, with 21 bases between the two ends. This CDR3 comprises 17 residues. The CDR3 region is CSARPGTGRWRTGELFF. As DNA, the CDR3 is TGCAGTGCTAGGCCCGGGACGGGGAGGTGGCGCACCGGGGAGCTGTTTTTT.

The chain is built from TRBV10-3 and TRBJ1-2; 7 bases match TRBD1. This CDR3 comprises 13 residues. The V gene's germline CDR1 is ENHRY and CDR2 SYGVKD. With V trimmed by 7 bases and J by 2 bases, 4 bases remained unmatched. Here the CDR3 reads CAITTGSNYGYTF. Here the CDR3 DNA reads TGTGCCATCACGACAGGGTCGAACTATGGCTACACCTTC.

The chain recombines TRBV14 with TRBJ2-5; D uncertain. The CDR3 totals 12 residues. V gave up 1 base and J gave up 7 bases, with 7 bases separating them. Germline V gene data show CDR1 as SGHDN and CDR2 as FVKESK. The CDR3 coding sequence is TGTGCCAGCAGCCAAGTAGTTGGGACCCAGTACTTC. Its translation is CASSQVVGTQYF.

V and J are TRBV6-1 and TRBJ2-5; the match to TRBD2 covers 11 bases. The CDR3 has 18 residues. CDR1 is MNHNS and CDR2 is SASEGT in the germline V gene. V lost 6 bases, J lost 3 bases, and 15 bases stayed unmatched. This chain's CDR3 is CASSPGSTSGSWEETQYF. The CDR3, as DNA: TGTGCCAGCAGCCCTGGGAGTACTAGCGGGAGTTGGGAAGAGACCCAGTACTTC.

The rearrangement uses TRBV20-1 and TRBJ2-7, with 11 bases that match TRBD2. The ends lost 1 base at V and 4 bases at J; junction bases unmatched: 9. Germline V gene sequence: CDR1 DFQATT, CDR2 SNEGSKA (reference sequence). The CDR3 spans 16 residues. CDR3 nucleotides: TGCAGTGCTAGAGGCACTAGCGGGAGAGGTATTTACGAGCAGTACTTC. Its translation: CSARGTSGRGIYEQYF.

The chain couples TRBV6-5 to TRBJ2-6, with 7 positions matching TRBD2. Germline-derived CDR1 and CDR2 are MNHEY and SVGAGI. The CDR3 runs 18 residues. With V trimmed by 2 bases and J by 0 bases, 7 bases remained unmatched. CDR3 residues: CASSYIASGNSGANVLTF. The CDR3 DNA follows: TGTGCCAGCAGTTACATCGCTAGCGGAAACTCTGGGGCCAACGTCCTGACTTTC.

This clonotype has only a few counts. V and J are TRBV27 and TRBJ1-6; 10 bases map to TRBD1. Germline V CDR1 and CDR2: MNHEY, SMNVEV (reference sequence). The CDR3 is 17 residues long. V lost 9 bases, J lost 3 bases, and 11 bases stayed unmatched. CDR3 residues: CASSRDRGEHYNSPLHF. CDR3 in DNA: TGTGCCAGTTCCCGGGACAGGGGCGAACACTATAATTCACCCCTCCACTTT.

The chain combines TRBV6-1 with TRBJ2-1; TRBD2 agrees at 15 bases. The germline V gene encodes CDR1 MNHNS and CDR2 SASEGT. V lost 4 bases to trimming and J lost 8 bases; unmatched junction nucleotides: 3. The CDR3 is 15 residues long. The CDR3 loop is CASSGGTSGRYEQFF. The CDR3 coding sequence is TGTGCCAGCAGTGGGGGGACTAGCGGGAGGTATGAGCAGTTCTTC.

This rearrangement joins TRBV7-9 to TRBJ2-7; TRBD1 agrees at 8 bases. V shed 6 bases and J 5 bases; nucleotides not matched to a gene: 21. Germline loops: CDR1 SEHNR, CDR2 FQNEAQ (reference sequence). The CDR3 has 18 amino acids. The CDR3 coding sequence is TGTGCCAGCAGTTTAATATTTCGGGGCAGGGGGCGCGTCCACGAGCAGTACTTC. Encoded protein: CASSLIFRGRGRVHEQYF.

The chain combines TRBV7-8 with TRBJ2-2, with 8 bases lining up with TRBD1. The J segment lost 6 bases and the V segment lost 1 base, leaving 4 bases of the junction unmatched. The CDR3 is made up of 15 amino acids. CDR1 and CDR2 (germline): SGHVS, FQNEAQ. CDR3 bases: TGTGCCAGCAGCTTAGGTTACAGGGGGTCCGGGGAGCTGTTTTTT. It is translated as CASSLGYRGSGELFF. Based on the CDR3 plus reference TRBV7-8 and TRBJ2-2, the full variable domain is GAGVSQSPRYKVAKRGQDVALRCDPISGHVSLFWYQQALGQGPEFLTYFQNEAQLDKSGLPSDRFFAERPEGSVSTLKIQRTQQEDSAVYLCASSLGYRGSGELFFGEGSRLTVL.

This rearrangement joins TRBV20-1 to TRBJ1-6; TRBD1 might be the D (5 bases). V lost 1 base and J lost 7, with 20 bases in between. The germline V gene encodes CDR1 DFQATT and CDR2 SNEGSKA (reference sequence). This CDR3 is 17 amino acids long. The CDR3 is CSARVAQLGGYNSPLHF. The CDR3 DNA is TGCAGTGCTAGAGTGGCCCAACTTGGGGGGTACAATTCACCCCTCCACTTT.